This T cell receptor beta chain was retrieved from a study of shared clonotypes between healthy human individuals. The overall study: Aged between 18 and 49, the donors were a couple of women and three men. General study results and limits: An expected dependence of interdonor clonotype sharing on sequencing depth was noted.

Some clones are missing from TCRdb's copy, which holds only in-frame ones; the method was immunoSEQ multiplex PCR. The sample lists some 2,100,000 clones; 90% to 97% were seen once. In this sample, this clone turned up once. Its antigen is unidentified. This CDR3 has 17 residues. V was pared by 4 bases and J by 0 bases, with 10 bases of the junction left unmatched. CDR1 LNHDA and CDR2 SQIVND come from the germline V gene (reference sequence). The receptor comes from a man younger than 35 in good health. The chain couples TRBV19 to TRBJ2-7, with 9 bases fitting TRBD2. Specimen: naive CD4+ T cells sorted from blood. Subset: CD45RA+ positively selected. CDR3 sequence (DNA): TGTGCCAGTAGTAAGCCGGGACTAGCTGATAGCTCCTACGAGCAGTACTTC. Its translation is CASSKPGLADSSYEQYF.